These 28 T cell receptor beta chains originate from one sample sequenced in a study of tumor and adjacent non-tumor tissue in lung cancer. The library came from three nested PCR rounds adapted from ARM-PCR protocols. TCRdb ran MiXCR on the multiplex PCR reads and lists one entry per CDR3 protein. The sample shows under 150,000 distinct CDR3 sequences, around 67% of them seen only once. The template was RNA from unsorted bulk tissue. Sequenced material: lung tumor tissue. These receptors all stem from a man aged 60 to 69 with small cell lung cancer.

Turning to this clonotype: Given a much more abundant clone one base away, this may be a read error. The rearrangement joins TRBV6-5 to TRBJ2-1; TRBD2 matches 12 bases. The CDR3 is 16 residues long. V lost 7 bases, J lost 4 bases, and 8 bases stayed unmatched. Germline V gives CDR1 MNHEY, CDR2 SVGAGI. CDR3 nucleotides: TGTGCCAGCACTGAGAGAGGGACTAGCGGGTACAATGAGCAGTTCTTC. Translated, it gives CASTERGTSGYNEQFF.

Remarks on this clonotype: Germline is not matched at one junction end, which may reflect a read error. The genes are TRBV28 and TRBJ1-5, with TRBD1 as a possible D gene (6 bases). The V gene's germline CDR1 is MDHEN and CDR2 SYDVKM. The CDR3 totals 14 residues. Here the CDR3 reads CAISPSGAIQPQHF. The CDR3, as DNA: TGTGCCATCAGTCCCTCAGGGGCCATCCAGCCCCAACATTTT.

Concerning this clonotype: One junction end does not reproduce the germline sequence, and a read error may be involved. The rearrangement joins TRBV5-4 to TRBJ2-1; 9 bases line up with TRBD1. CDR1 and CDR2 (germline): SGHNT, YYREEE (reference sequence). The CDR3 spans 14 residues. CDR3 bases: TGTGTCAGCAGCCCTAAGGACAGGGGCAATGAGCAGTTCTTC. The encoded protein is CVSSPKDRGNEQFF.

Here the CDR3 DNA reads TGCAGCGCCCCGTTAGCGGGAACCTTGGGAACCGGGGAGCTGTTTTTT. Its translation is CSAPLAGTLGTGELFF. The V gene is TRBV20-1, the J gene TRBJ2-2; 8 bases match TRBD2. CDR3 length: 16 residues. Germline V lookup: CDR1 DFQATT, CDR2 SNEGSKA (reference sequence).

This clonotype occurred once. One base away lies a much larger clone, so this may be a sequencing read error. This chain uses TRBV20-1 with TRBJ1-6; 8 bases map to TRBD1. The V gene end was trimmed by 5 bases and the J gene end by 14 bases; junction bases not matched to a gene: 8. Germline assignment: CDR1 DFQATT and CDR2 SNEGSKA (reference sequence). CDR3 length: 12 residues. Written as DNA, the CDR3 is TGCAGTGCTCCCGGGACAGGCTCAACCCTCCACTTT. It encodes CSAPGTGSTLHF.

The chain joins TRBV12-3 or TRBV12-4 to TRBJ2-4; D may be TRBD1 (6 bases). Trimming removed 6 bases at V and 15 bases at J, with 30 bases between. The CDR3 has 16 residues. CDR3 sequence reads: CASSPTGPRRGNIRYF. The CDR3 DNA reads TGTGCCAGCAGCCCTACCGGGCCCCGAAGGGGGAACATACGGTACTTC.

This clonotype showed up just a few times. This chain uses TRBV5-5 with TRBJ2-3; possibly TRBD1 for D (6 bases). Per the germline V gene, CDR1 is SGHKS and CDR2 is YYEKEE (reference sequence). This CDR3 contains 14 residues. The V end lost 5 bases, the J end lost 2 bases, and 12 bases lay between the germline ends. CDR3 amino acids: CASSRGGPTDTQYF. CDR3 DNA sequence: TGTGCCAGCAGTCGAGGGGGACCCACAGATACGCAGTATTTT.

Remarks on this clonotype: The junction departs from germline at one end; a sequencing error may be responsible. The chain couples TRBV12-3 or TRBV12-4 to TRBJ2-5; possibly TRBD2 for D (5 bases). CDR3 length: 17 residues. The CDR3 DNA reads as TGTGTCAGCAGTTCCGGGATTAGCGTCTTGTACCAAGAGACCCAGTACTTC. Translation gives CVSSSGISVLYQETQYF.

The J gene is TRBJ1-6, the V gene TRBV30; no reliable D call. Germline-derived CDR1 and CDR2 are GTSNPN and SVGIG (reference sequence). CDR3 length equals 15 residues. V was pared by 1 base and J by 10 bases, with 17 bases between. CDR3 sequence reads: CAWSGQTVSGSPLHF. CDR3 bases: TGTGCCTGGAGTGGCCAAACAGTGAGTGGATCACCCCTCCACTTT.

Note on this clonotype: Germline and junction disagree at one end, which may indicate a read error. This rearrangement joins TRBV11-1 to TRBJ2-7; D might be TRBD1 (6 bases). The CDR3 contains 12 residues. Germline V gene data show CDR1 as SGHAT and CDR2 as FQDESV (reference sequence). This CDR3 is CASSGQRRERYF. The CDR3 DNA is TGTGCCAGCAGCGGACAGAGGCGCGAGCGGTATTTC.

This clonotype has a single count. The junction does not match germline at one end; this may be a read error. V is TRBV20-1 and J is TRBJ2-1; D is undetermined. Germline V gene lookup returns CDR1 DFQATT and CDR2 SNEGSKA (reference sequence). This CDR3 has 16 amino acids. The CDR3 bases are TGCAGAGCTAGAGCTCCTTCCGGCATAGGAAGAGATGAGCAGTTCTTC. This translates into CRARAPSGIGRDEQFF.

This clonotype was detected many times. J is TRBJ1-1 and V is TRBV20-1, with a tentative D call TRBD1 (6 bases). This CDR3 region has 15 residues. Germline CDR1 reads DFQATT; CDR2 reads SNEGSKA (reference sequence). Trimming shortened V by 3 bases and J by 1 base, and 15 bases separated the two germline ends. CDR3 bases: TGCAGTGCTAGTAAGGGGGGTGAGAGGAACACTGAAGCTTTCTTT. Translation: CSASKGGERNTEAFF.

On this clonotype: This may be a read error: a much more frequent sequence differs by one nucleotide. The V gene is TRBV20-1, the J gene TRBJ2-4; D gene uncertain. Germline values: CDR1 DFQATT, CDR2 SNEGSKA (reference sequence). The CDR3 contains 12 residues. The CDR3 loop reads CSATPHGDIHYF. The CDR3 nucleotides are TGCAGTGCTACCCCCCACGGTGACATTCATTACTTC.

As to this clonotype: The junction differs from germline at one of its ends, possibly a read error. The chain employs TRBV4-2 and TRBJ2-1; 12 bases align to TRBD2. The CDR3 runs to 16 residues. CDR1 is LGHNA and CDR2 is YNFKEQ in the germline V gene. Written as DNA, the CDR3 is TGTTCCAGCAGCCACTCTAGCGGGAGGGCACGGAATGAGCAGTTCTTC. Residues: CSSSHSSGRARNEQFF.

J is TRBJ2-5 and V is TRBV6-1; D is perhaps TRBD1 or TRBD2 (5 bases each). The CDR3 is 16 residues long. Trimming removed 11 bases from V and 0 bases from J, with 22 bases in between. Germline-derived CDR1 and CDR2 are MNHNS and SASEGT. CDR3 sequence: CAYRDASHGYQETQYF. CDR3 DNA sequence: TGTGCCTACCGGGACGCCTCCCACGGGTACCAAGAGACCCAGTACTTC.

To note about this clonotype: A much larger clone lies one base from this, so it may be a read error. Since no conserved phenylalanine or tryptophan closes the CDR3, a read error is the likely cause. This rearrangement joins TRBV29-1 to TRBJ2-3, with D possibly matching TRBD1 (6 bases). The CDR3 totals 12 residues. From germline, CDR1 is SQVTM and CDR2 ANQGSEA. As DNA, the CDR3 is TGCAACCCGGGACAATGCACAGATACGCAGTATTCT. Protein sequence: CNPGQCTDTQYS.

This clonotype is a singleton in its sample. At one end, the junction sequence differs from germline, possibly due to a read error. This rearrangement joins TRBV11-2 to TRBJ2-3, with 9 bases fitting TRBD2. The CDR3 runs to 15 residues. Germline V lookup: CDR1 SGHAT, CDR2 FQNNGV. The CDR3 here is CVSSFSAGGRDTQYF. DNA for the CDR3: TGTGTCAGCAGCTTTTCAGCGGGAGGACGTGATACGCAGTATTTT.

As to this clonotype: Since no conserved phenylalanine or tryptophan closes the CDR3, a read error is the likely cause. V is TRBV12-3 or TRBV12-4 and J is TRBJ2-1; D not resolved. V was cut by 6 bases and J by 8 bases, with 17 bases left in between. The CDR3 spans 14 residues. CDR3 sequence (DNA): TGTGCCAGCAGCTTTGGGTGGGTTTCGCATGAGCAGTTCTTA. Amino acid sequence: CASSFGWVSHEQFL.

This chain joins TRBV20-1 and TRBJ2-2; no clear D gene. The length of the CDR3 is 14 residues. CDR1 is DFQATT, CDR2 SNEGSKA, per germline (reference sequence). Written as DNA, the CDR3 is TGCAGCACTCCTCGGGCAGCGCACACCGGGGAGCTGTTTTTT. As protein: CSTPRAAHTGELFF.

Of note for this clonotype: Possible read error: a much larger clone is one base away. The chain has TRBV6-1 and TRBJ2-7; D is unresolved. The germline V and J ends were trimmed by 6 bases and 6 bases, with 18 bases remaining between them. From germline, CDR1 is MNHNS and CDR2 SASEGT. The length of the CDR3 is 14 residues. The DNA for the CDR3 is TGTGCCAGCAGACGACACCTCGGAGAGGTCGAGCAGTACTTC. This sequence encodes CASRRHLGEVEQYF.

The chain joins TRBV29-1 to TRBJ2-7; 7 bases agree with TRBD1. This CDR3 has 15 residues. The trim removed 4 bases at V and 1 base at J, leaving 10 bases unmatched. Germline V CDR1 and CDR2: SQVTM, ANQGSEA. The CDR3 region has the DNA TGCAGCGTTGTCTCCGGGACAGTCTTATCCTACGAGCAGTACTTC. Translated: CSVVSGTVLSYEQYF.

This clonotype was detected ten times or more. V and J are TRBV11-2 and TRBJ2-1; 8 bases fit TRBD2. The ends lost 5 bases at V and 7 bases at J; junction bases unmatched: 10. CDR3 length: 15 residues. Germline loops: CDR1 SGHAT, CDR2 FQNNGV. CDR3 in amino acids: CASSPQTAGENEQFF. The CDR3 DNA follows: TGTGCCAGCAGCCCCCAGACAGCGGGAGAAAATGAGCAGTTCTTC.

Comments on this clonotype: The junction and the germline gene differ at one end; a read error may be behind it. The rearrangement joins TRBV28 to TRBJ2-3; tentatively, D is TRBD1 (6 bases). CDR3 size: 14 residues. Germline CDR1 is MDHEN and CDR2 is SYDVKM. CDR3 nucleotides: TGTGGCAGCAGTTTCTCAGGGGACACAAATACGCAGTATTTT. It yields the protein CGSSFSGDTNTQYF.

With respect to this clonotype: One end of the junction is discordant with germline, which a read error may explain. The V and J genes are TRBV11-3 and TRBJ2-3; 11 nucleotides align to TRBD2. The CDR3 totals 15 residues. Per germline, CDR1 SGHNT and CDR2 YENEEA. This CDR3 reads CAGSFTSGSLDTQYF. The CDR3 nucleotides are TGTGCCGGCAGTTTCACTAGCGGGAGTTTAGATACGCAATATTTT.

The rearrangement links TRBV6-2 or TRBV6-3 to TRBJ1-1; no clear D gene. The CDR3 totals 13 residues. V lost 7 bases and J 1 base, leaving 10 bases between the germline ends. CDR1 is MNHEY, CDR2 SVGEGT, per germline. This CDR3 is CASMSLRNTEAFF. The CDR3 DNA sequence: TGTGCCAGCATGTCCTTACGGAACACTGAAGCTTTCTTT.

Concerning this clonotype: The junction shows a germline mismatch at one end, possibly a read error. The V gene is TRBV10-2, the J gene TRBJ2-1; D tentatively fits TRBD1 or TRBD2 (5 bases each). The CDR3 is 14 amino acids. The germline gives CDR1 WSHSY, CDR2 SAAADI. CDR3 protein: CASRPQDGTDDQFF. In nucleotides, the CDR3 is TGCGCCAGCAGGCCCCAGGACGGGACGGATGACCAGTTCTTC.

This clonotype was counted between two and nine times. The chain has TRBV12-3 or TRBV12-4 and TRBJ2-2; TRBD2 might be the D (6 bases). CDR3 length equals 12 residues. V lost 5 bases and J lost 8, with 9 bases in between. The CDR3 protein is CASSRDSGELFF. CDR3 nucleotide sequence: TGTGCCAGCAGTCGGGACTCGGGGGAGCTGTTTTTT.

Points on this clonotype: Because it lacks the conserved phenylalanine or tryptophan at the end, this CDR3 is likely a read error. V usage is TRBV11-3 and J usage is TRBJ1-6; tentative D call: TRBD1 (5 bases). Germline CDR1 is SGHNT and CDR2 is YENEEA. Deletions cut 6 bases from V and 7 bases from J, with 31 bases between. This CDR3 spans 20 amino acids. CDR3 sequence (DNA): TGTGCCAGCAGTCAGCACCGGGACGGGGTCTCCACTCGAACAAATTCACCCCTCCACTTA. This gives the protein CASSQHRDGVSTRTNSPLHL.